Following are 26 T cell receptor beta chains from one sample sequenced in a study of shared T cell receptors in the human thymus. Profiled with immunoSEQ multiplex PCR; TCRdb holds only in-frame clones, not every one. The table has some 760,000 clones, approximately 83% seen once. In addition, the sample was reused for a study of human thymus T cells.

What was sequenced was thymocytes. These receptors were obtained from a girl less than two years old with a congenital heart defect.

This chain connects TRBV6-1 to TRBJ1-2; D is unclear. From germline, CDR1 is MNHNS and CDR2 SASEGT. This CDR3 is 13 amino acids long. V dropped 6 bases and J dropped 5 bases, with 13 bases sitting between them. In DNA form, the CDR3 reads TGTGCCAGCAGCGGAGGTTCCGCTTATGGCTACACCTTC. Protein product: CASSGGSAYGYTF.

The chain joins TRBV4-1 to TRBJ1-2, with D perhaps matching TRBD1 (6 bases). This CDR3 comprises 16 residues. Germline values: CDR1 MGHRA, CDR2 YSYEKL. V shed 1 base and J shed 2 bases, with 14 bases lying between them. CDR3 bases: TGCGCCAGCAGCCAAGTCTGGACAGCGCGAAACTATGGCTACACCTTC. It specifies CASSQVWTARNYGYTF.

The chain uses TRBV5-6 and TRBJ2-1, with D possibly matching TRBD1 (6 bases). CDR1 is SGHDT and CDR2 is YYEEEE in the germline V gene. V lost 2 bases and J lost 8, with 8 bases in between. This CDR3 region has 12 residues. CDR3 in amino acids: CASSLQGDEQFF. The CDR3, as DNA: TGTGCCAGCAGCTTACAGGGCGATGAGCAGTTCTTC.

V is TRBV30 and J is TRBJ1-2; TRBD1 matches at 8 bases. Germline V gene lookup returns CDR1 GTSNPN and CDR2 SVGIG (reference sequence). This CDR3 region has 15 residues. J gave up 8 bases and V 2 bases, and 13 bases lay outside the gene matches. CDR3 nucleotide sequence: TGTGCCTGGAGTCCAGTAGAGGGACAGGCGTGGGGCTACACCTTC. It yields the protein CAWSPVEGQAWGYTF.

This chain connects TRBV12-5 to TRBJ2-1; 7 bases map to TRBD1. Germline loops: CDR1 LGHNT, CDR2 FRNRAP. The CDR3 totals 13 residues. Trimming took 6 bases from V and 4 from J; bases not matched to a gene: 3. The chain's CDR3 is CASGRDRYNEQFF. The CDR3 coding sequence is TGTGCTAGTGGCCGGGACAGATACAATGAGCAGTTCTTC.

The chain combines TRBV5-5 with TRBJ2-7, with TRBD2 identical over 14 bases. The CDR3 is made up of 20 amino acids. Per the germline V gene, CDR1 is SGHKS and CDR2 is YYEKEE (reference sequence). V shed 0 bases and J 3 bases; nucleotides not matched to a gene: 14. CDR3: CASSLAWTSGGHSLLYEQYF. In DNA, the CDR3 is TGTGCCAGCAGCTTGGCCTGGACTAGCGGGGGGCACAGCCTTCTCTACGAGCAGTACTTC. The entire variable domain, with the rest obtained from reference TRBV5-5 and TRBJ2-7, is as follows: DAGVTQSPTHLIKTRGQQVTLRCSPISGHKSVSWYQQVLGQGPQFIFQYYEKEERGRGNFPDRFSARQFPNYSSELNVNALLLGDSALYLCASSLAWTSGGHSLLYEQYFGPGTRLTVT.

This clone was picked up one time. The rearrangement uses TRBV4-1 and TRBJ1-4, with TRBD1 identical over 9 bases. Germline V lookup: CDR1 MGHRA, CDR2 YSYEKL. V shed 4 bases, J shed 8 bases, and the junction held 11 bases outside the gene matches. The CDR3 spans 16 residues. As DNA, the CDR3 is TGCGCCAGCAGCCCGCGGTGGGGACAGGGTAGGGAAAAACTGTTTTTT. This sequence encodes CASSPRWGQGREKLFF.

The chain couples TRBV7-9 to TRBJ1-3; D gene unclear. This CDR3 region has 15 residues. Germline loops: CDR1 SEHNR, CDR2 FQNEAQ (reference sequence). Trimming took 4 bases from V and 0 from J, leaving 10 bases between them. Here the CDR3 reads CASSSVFLSGNTIYF. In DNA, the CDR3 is TGTGCCAGCAGCTCAGTATTCCTCTCTGGAAACACCATATATTTT.

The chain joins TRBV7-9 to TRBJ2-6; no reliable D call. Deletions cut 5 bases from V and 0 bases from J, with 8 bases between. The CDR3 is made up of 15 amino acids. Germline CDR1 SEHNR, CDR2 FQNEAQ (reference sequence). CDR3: CASSGTVSGANVLTF. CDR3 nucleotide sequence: TGTGCCAGCAGCGGCACAGTCTCTGGGGCCAACGTCCTGACTTTC.

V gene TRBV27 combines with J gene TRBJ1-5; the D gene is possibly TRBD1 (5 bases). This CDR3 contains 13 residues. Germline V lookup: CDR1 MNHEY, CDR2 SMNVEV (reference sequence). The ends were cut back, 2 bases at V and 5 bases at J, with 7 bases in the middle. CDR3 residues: CASSLAGDQPQHF. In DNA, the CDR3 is TGTGCCAGCAGTTTAGCGGGGGATCAGCCCCAGCATTTT.

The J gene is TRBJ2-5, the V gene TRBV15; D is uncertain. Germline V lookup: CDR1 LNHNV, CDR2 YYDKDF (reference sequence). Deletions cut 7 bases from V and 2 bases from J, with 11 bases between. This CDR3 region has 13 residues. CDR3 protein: CATTHRIQETQYF. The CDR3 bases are TGTGCCACCACTCACAGAATTCAAGAGACCCAGTACTTC.

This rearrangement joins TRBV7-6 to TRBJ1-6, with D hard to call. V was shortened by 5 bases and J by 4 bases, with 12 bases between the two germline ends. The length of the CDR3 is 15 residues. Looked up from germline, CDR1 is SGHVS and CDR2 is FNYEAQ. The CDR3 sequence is CASSPRDSYNSPLHF. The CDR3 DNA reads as TGTGCCAGCAGCCCACGAGACTCTTATAATTCACCCCTCCACTTT.

CDR3 amino acids: CASSLSPGQGVGYTF. The CDR3 coding sequence is TGTGCCAGCAGTTTATCCCCGGGACAGGGAGTAGGCTACACCTTC. The V and J genes are TRBV27 and TRBJ1-2; 9 bases agree with TRBD1. CDR3 length equals 15 residues. Germline CDR1 reads MNHEY; CDR2 reads SMNVEV (reference sequence). After removal of 0 bases from V and 8 bases from J, the junction contained 7 bases not matched to a gene.

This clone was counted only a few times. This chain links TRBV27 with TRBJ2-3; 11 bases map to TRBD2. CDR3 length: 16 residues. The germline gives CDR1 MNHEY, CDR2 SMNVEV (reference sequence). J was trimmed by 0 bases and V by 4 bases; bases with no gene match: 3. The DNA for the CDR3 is TGTGCCAGCAGTTCTATAGCGGGGGGGAGCACAGATACGCAGTATTTT. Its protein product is CASSSIAGGSTDTQYF.

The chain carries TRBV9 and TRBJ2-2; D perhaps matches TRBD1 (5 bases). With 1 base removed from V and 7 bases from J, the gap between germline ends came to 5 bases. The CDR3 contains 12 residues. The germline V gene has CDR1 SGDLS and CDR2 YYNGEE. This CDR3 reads CASSVRGGELFF. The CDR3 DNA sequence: TGTGCCAGCAGCGTAAGGGGCGGGGAGCTGTTTTTT.

The CDR3 sequence is CASSLVAIRDTLSSYEQYF. CDR3 DNA: TGTGCCAGCAGCTTGGTAGCCATAAGGGACACCTTAAGCTCCTACGAGCAGTACTTC. The rearrangement joins TRBV5-5 to TRBJ2-5; D is possibly TRBD1 (6 bases). The assigned J gene may be wrong: the sequence end matches TRBJ2-7 better. Germline CDR1 SGHKS, CDR2 YYEKEE (reference sequence). This CDR3 is 19 amino acids long.

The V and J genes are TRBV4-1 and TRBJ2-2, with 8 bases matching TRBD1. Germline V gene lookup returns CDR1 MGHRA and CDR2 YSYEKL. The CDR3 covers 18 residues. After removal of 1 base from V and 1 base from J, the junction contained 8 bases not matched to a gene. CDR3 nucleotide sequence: TGCGCCAGCAGCCAAGTGTTAATCGGACAGGGGAACACCGGGGAGCTGTTTTTT. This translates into CASSQVLIGQGNTGELFF.

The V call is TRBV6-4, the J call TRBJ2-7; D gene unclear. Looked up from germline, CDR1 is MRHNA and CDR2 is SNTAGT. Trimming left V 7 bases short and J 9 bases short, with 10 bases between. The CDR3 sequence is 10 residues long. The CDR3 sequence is CASNYMWQYF. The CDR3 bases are TGTGCCAGCAATTATATGTGGCAGTACTTC.

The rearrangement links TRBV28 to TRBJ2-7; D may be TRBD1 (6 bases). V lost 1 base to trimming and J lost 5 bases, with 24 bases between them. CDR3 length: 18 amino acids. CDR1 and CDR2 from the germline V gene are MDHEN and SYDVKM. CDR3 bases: TGTGCCAGCAGTTTATCTAGAAATTTGTCGCACAGGGCGAACGAGCAGTACTTC. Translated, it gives CASSLSRNLSHRANEQYF.

Written as DNA, the CDR3 is TGTGCCAGCAGTTGGGGGGGGAGGTTGAACACTGAAGCTTTCTTT. It translates to CASSWGGRLNTEAFF. The chain combines TRBV27 with TRBJ1-1; the D gene is possibly TRBD1 (5 bases). V dropped 4 bases and J dropped 0 bases, with 12 bases sitting between them. The CDR3 covers 15 residues. Per the germline V gene, CDR1 is MNHEY and CDR2 is SMNVEV (reference sequence).

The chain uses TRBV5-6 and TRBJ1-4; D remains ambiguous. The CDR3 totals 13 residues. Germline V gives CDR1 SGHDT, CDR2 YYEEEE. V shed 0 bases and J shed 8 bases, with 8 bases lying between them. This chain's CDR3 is CASSLGRGEKLFF. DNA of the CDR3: TGTGCCAGCAGCTTGGGTCGGGGAGAAAAACTGTTTTTT.

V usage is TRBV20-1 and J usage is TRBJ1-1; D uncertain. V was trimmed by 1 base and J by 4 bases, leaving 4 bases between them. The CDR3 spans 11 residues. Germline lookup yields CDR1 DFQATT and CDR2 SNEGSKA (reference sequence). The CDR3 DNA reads TGCAGTGCTAGAGGAGTCACTGAAGCTTTCTTT. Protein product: CSARGVTEAFF.

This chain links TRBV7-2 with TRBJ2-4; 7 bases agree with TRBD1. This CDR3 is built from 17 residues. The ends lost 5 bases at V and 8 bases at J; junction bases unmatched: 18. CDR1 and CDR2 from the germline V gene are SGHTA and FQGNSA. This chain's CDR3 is CASSIHPGTEERHIQYF. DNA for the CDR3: TGTGCCAGCAGCATCCATCCCGGGACAGAGGAGAGGCACATTCAGTACTTC. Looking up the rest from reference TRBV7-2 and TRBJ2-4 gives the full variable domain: GAGVSQSPSNKVTEKGKDVELRCDPISGHTALYWYRQSLGQGLEFLIYFQGNSAPDKSGLPSDRFSAERTGGSVSTLTIQRTQQEDSAVYLCASSIHPGTEERHIQYFGAGTRLSVL.

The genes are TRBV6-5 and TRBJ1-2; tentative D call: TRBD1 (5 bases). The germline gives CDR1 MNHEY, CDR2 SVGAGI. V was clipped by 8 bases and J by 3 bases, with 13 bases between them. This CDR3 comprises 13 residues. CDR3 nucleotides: TGTGCCAGCTTCAGGGAGGATGACTATGGCTACACCTTC. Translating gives CASFREDDYGYTF.

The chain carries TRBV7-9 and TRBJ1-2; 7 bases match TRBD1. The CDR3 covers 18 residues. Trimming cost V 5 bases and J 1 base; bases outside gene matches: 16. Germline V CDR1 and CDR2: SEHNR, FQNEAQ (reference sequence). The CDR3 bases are TGTGCCAGCAGCCCAGAAGCGTCGGGACAGCTTTATAACTATGGCTACACCTTC. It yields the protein CASSPEASGQLYNYGYTF.

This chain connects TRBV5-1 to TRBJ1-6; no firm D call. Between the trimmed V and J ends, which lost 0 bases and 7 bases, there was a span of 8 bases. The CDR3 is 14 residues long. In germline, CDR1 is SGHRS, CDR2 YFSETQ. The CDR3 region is CASSLGRPNSPLHF. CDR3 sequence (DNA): TGCGCCAGCAGCTTGGGCAGGCCAAATTCACCCCTCCACTTT.